The T cell receptor (beta chain) described here comes from a study of blood T cell repertoires in COVID-19. Turning to the study itself: Sites in the United States, Italy and Spain provided acute and convalescent COVID-19 samples.

Cohorts were based on clinical histories the participants reported. This clone has only one observation. In the study's own analysis: Nucleated cell number was recorded as an estimate derived from reference gene primer amplification. Clones were read by immunoSEQ multiplex PCR, and TCRdb kept only the in-frame ones, dropping some. V and J calls and clone size come straight from that table; D and trimming were deduced from the DNA. The sample records roughly 230,000 clones, about nine tenths being singletons. The CDR3 spans 17 residues. The V gene's germline CDR1 is SGHVS and CDR2 FQNEAQ. V shed 4 bases and J 3 bases; nucleotides not matched to a gene: 9.

This chain joins TRBV7-8 and TRBJ2-7, with 13 bases fitting TRBD2. The receptor was isolated from a man younger than 40 in a cohort exposed to, infected with or recovered from COVID-19 (not recorded which). Material for sequencing was PBMCs or T cells enriched from blood (not recorded which). DNA of the CDR3: TGTGCCAGCAGCTCACGGACTAGCGGGAGTTTCGGCTACGAGCAGTACTTC. Translation gives CASSSRTSGSFGYEQYF.